This T cell receptor beta chain is drawn from a study of the immune and genomic landscape of osteosarcoma (dated by TCRdb to the early 2020s). About the study as a whole: The overall cohort included 50 or so pediatric and adult patients with high-grade osteosarcoma, and the median age at diagnosis was approximately 25 years (range roughly 5-90). Poor-risk disease was overrepresented in the cohort, as 73% of patients had an unfavorable pathologic response to standard therapy and roughly 67% had died. The goal of the study was to explain why immune checkpoint inhibitors have shown limited clinical activity in osteosarcoma. A couple of samples from the same tumor site were contributed by each of three patients. To characterize the osteosarcoma immunogenomic landscape, TCR sequencing results were integrated with transcriptome, protein array and immunostaining data. Osteosarcoma specimens were profiled with whole genome, RNA and T-cell receptor sequencing plus immunohistochemistry and reverse phase protein arrays so that immunogenic potential could be defined. Patients in the overall cohort were about 60% male, and approximately 73% presented with localized disease at diagnosis. General study outcomes and caveats: Matched blood was collected from only a couple of patients, alongside the frozen tumor specimens. No statistical method determined sample size because osteosarcoma is rare and all possible samples were collected. In five cases a single hyperexpanded clone dominated the repertoire, and each of those five cases had fewer than 100 T-cell clonotypes. Productive TCR clonality was found to be low overall, with an average of 0.09 and a maximum of 0.3, which suggested limited T-cell clonal expansion. TCR productive clonality was higher in the immune-hot C3 cluster than the cold C1 cluster but still low overall. The clonality benchmarks were taken from external normal skin and healthy peripheral blood data instead of from matched normal tissue.

TCR beta chain CDR3 regions were immunosequenced using the ImmunoSEQ Assay (Adaptive Biotechnologies). The authors' analysis ran thus. The ImmunoSEQ Analyzer platform was used to export TCRB rearrangements, read counts, read proportions and gene usage. T-cell clonality was computed as 1 minus Pielou's evenness on productive rearrangements. Clonal space homeostasis binned clonotypes as rare, small, medium, large or hyperexpanded (0.01 to 1 of the repertoire). TCR productive clonality was compared across immune clusters C1, C2 and C3 using the Wilcoxon rank sum test. TCRdb mirrors the immuneACCESS table, restricted to in-frame sequences. Some clones are absent from its copies; in checked studies, under half trace to an unresolved V gene, and the reason for the others is unknown. The DNA was the basis for D and trimming; V, J and clone size are from that table. The sample includes about 4,600 clones, with 77% observed a single time. 6% to 7% of the sample comes from the top ten.

CDR1 and CDR2 were assigned from the germline V gene (reference sequence) as PRHDT and FYEKMQ. From cysteine to phenylalanine, the CDR3 is 16 amino acids long. Only the CDR3 DNA is retained, 48 bases long and in frame from the first base. Germline trimming amounts to 5 bases on V and 4 bases on J, with 14 as the count of junction bases outside the gene matches. Remarks on this clone: Its binding antigen is unknown. Within one base of it there is no much larger clone, and no base qualities were kept.

Post-treatment primary, local recurrence and metastasis tumors from poor-prognosis patients were used as specimens. This sequence originates from a human donor with osteosarcoma. The chain links TRBV13 with TRBJ2-7; the central 7 bases match TRBD2. The sample comprised osteosarcoma tumor tissue from the lung. The CDR3 loop reads CASSPPARWRGYEQYF. In nucleotide form, the sequence is TGTGCCAGCAGCCCCCCCGCCCGGTGGCGGGGGTACGAGCAGTACTTC.